This entry is about one T cell receptor (beta chain). Assay: immunoSEQ multiplex PCR; the TCRdb copy retains only in-frame clones and omits some. The sample shows 450,000 to 500,000 clones, roughly 88% of them seen only once. This record comes from a study of blood T cell repertoires in COVID-19. On the study more broadly: Samples representing acute and convalescent COVID-19 were sourced from the United States, Italy and Spain.

Source material: peripheral blood. This TCR derives from a human donor in a cohort sampled during active COVID-19.

The CDR3 sequence: CASNLFKGATEAFF. The CDR3 bases are TGTGCCAGCAATCTTTTCAAGGGGGCCACTGAAGCTTTCTTT. The gene calls are TRBV27 and TRBJ1-1, with 7 nucleotides matching TRBD1. The CDR3 loop spans 14 amino acids. V lost 7 bases to trimming and J lost 4 bases; unmatched junction nucleotides: 9. From germline, CDR1 is MNHEY and CDR2 SMNVEV (reference sequence).